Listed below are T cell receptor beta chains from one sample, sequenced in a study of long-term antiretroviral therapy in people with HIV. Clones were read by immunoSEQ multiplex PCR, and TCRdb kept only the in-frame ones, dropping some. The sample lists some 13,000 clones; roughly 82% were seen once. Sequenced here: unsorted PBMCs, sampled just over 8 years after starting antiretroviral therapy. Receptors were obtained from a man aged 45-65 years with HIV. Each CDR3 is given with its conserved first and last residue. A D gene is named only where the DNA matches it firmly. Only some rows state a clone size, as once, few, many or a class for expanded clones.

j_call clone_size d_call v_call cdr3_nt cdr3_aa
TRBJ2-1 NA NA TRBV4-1 TGCGCCAGCAGCCCATTCTTGAGCTCCTACAATGAGCAGTTCTTC CASSPFLSSYNEQFF
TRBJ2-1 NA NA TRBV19 TGTGCCAGTAGTATTGTACTACCAGGGGTTTATGAGCAGTTCTTC CASSIVLPGVYEQFF
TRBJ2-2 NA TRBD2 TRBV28 TGTGCCAGCAGTTCCGATTCCCTAGCGGGGGCCGCGAACACCGGGGAGCTGTTTTTT CASSSDSLAGAANTGELFF
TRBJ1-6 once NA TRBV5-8 TGTGCCAGCAGCCCACCCGGTAGCTCCTATAATTCACCCCTCCACTTT CASSPPGSSYNSPLHF
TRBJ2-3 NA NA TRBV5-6 TGTGCCAGCAGCTTCGGAGTTCAGGCTAGCACAGATACGCAGTATTTT CASSFGVQASTDTQYF
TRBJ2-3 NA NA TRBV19 TGTGCCAGTAGTATAGAAGGGGTTGGGGGGGGGCTCGCAGATACGCAGTATTTT CASSIEGVGGGLADTQYF
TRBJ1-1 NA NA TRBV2 TGTGCCAGCAGGGTGGGACAGAACACTGAAGCTTTCTTT CASRVGQNTEAFF
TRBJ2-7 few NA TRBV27 TGTGCCAGCAGTCCCGACATACAGGGCACCTACGAGCAGTACTTC CASSPDIQGTYEQYF
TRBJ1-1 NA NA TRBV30 TGTGCCTGGAGTGTAACTGGATACACTGAAGCTTTCTTT CAWSVTGYTEAFF
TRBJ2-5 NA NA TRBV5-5 TGTGCCAGCAGCCCTCCTGCGGGCCAAGAGACCCAGTACTTC CASSPPAGQETQYF
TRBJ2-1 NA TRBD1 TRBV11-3 TGTGCCAGCAGCCAGGGACAGGGGGAACTCTACAATGAGCAGTTCTTC CASSQGQGELYNEQFF
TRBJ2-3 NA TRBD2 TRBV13 TGTGCCAGCAGCTTAGCCCTACTAGCGGGGGGCCTCGCTGATACGCAGTATTTT CASSLALLAGGLADTQYF
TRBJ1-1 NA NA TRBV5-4 TGTGCCAGCAGCTGGGGAGACACTGAAGCTTTCTTT CASSWGDTEAFF